These 21 T cell receptor beta chains were sequenced from one sample in a study of tissue T cells after allogeneic stem cell transplantation. Assay: immunoSEQ multiplex PCR; the TCRdb copy retains only in-frame clones and omits some. The data show 6,500 to 7,000 clones, around 50% seen once. Time point reported: mouse harvest day 7 after allogeneic transplant. Tail vein injection delivered 10^7 T-cell-depleted bone marrow cells and 10^6 splenic CD5+ T cells. The sample was gut tissue. Receptor source: a female BALB/c mouse given C57BL/6 T cells with graft-versus-host disease after an allogeneic hematopoietic cell transplant.

In regard to this clone: All gene names here are mouse names. The read gets to within 1 residue of the CDR3 end, and the germline J gene fills in the rest. The chain links TRBV3 to TRBJ2-4; no reliable D call. CDR1 SNHLY and CDR2 FYNGKV come from the germline V gene (reference sequence). V lost 1 base, J lost 3 bases, and 2 bases lay in between. There are 12 residues in the CDR3. The CDR3 region is CASSLGQNTLYF. CDR3 DNA, as far as it was read: TGTGCCAGCAGCTTAGGGCAAAACACCTTGTAC.

Details on this clone: Gene names are mouse gene names. The read terminates 1 residue ahead of where the CDR3 ends, so the germline J gene completes it. The chain employs TRBV26 and TRBJ2-3; 9 bases fit TRBD2. This CDR3 is 15 amino acids long. The junction had 2 bases not matched to a gene; V was cut back by 4 bases and J by 0 bases. From germline, CDR1 is KGHPV and CDR2 FQNQEV (reference sequence). CDR3 residues: CASSQGLGSAETLYF. CDR3 DNA (partial): TGTGCCAGCAGTCAGGGACTGGGTAGTGCAGAAACGCTGTAT.

As for this clone: Any gene name here is a mouse gene name. The read comes to an end 1 residue before the CDR3 does, leaving the germline J gene to fill in the end. The genes are TRBV26 and TRBJ2-7; 8 nucleotides align to TRBD2. Germline V gene lookup returns CDR1 KGHPV and CDR2 FQNQEV (reference sequence). With V trimmed by 5 bases and J by 3 bases, 3 bases remained unmatched. The CDR3 length is 13 residues. The DNA read from the CDR3 is TGTGCCAGCAGTTCGGGACTGGTCTATGAACAGTAC. Its protein is CASSSGLVYEQY. The CDR3 in its entirety is CASSSGLVYEQYF.

Comments on this clone: Gene names and germline refer to mouse. The CDR3 goes on 1 residue after the read ends, and that part is filled in from the germline J gene. The chain recombines TRBV3 with TRBJ2-7, with 10 bases fitting TRBD2. V lost 5 bases and J lost 8; bases outside the gene matches: 9. There are 14 residues in the CDR3. Germline V gives CDR1 SNHLY, CDR2 FYNGKV (reference sequence). CDR3 DNA (partial): TGTGCCAGCAGCCCCCGACTGGGGGGACTTAAACAGTAC. This encodes CASSPRLGGLKQY. The complete CDR3 sequence is CASSPRLGGLKQYF.

As concerns this clone: Mouse names are used for the genes. Read coverage stops 1 residue before the CDR3 terminus; the germline J gene supplies the remainder. The chain is built from TRBV26 and TRBJ2-1, with 8 bases identical to TRBD2. Germline lookup yields CDR1 KGHPV and CDR2 FQNQEV (reference sequence). The CDR3 is 14 residues long. Trimming removed 3 bases from V and 6 bases from J; junction bases left unmatched: 4. CDR3 sequence: CASSLWGAIAEQFF. The sequenced part of the CDR3 DNA is TGTGCCAGCAGTCTCTGGGGGGCGATTGCTGAGCAGTTC.

A word on this clone: Genes here carry mouse names. Sequencing ends 1 residue short of the CDR3 end; the germline J gene provides the rest. The rearrangement joins TRBV23 to TRBJ2-4. CDR1 is KGHTA, CDR2 FQNQQP, per germline. The CDR3 is 14 residues long. CDR3 bases read: TGCTCCAGCAGTCAATACGAAGGTCAAAACACCTTGTAC. It specifies CSSSQYEGQNTLY. The CDR3, in full, reads CSSSQYEGQNTLYF.

Comment on this clone: Genes here carry mouse names. The sequence runs out 1 residue before the end of the CDR3; the remainder is reconstructed from the germline J gene. This chain links TRBV26 with TRBJ1-6, with D hard to call. TRBJ1-6 is filed as an ORF, its function uncertain. Trimming shortened V by 6 bases and J by 5 bases, and 11 bases separated the two germline ends. Germline CDR1 reads KGHPV; CDR2 reads FQNQEV (reference sequence). CDR3 length equals 14 residues. The CDR3 loop is CASSPQTNNSPLYF. The covered CDR3 bases are TGTGCCAGCAGCCCTCAGACAAATAATTCGCCCCTCTAC.

Comments on this clone: Gene names are the mouse ones. The read ends 1 residue shy of where the CDR3 ends; the end is completed using the germline J gene. Other DNA variants within this sample encode the same CDR3. This sequence joins TRBV26 and TRBJ1-1; the D is unclear. The V end was cut by 3 bases, the J end by 1 base, with 6 bases between. This CDR3 is built from 13 residues. Germline V gene lookup returns CDR1 KGHPV and CDR2 FQNQEV (reference sequence). CDR3 DNA (partial): TGTGCCAGCAGTCTCGACGGGAACACAGAAGTCTTC. As protein: CASSLDGNTEVF. The whole CDR3 reads CASSLDGNTEVFF.

By share, this clone ranks as large. Germline and genes here are mouse. Read coverage stops 1 residue before the CDR3 terminus; the germline J gene supplies the remainder. The genes are TRBV13-1 and TRBJ2-7, with a weak D call TRBD2 (6 bases). This CDR3 has 12 amino acids. Germline values: CDR1 NSHNY, CDR2 SYGAGN. V lost 5 bases, J lost 3 bases, and 9 bases lay in between. The CDR3 sequence is CASRGDFYEQYF. The CDR3 DNA, read in part, is TGTGCCAGCAGGGGGGACTTCTATGAACAGTAC.

As concerns this clone: The gene names given are mouse names. Read coverage stops 1 residue before the CDR3 terminus; the germline J gene supplies the remainder. V is TRBV13-1 and J is TRBJ1-1, with 8 bases matching TRBD1. Germline-derived CDR1 and CDR2 are NSHNY and SYGAGN. The CDR3 contains 13 residues. J gave up 10 bases and V 1 base, and 6 bases lay outside the gene matches. The part of the CDR3 DNA that was read is TGTGCCAGCAGTGATCCTCAGACAGGGGTAGTCTTC. Protein sequence: CASSDPQTGVVF. The whole CDR3 sequence is CASSDPQTGVVFF.

As for this clone: The gene symbols are mouse symbols. The CDR3 is cut off 1 residue early in the read; its end comes from the germline J gene. The V and J genes are TRBV3 and TRBJ1-1; 8 bases fit TRBD1. This CDR3 region has 14 residues. Trimming cost V 5 bases and J 0 bases; bases outside gene matches: 2. From germline, CDR1 is SNHLY and CDR2 FYNGKV (reference sequence). CDR3 loop: CASSQTGANTEVFF. The sequenced CDR3 bases are TGTGCCAGCAGCCAGACAGGGGCAAACACAGAAGTCTTC.

About this clone: Gene names and germline refer to mouse. The read ends 1 residue early relative to the CDR3; the germline J gene fills the gap. The J gene is TRBJ2-3, the V gene TRBV3; 12 bases are a match to TRBD2. Germline CDR1 SNHLY, CDR2 FYNGKV (reference sequence). This CDR3 is built from 16 residues. Trimming took 4 bases from V and 2 from J; bases not matched to a gene: 4. Partial CDR3 DNA: TGTGCCAGCAGCTCTCGACTGGGGGGGCATGCAGAAACGCTGTAT. It specifies CASSSRLGGHAETLY. The full CDR3 protein is CASSSRLGGHAETLYF.

About this clone itself: Germline and genes here are mouse. The CDR3 end falls 1 residue outside the read, so it is completed with the germline J gene. The J gene is TRBJ1-1, the V gene TRBV26; D is possibly TRBD1 (6 bases). With 4 bases removed from V and 0 bases from J, the gap between germline ends came to 9 bases. This CDR3 region has 14 residues. Germline values: CDR1 KGHPV, CDR2 FQNQEV (reference sequence). CDR3 loop: CASSPGTTNTEVFF. CDR3 bases read: TGTGCCAGCAGTCCCGGGACAACAAACACAGAAGTCTTC.

There are a few counts of this clone. Gene and germline names: mouse. The read terminates 1 residue ahead of where the CDR3 ends, so the germline J gene completes it. This rearrangement joins TRBV26 to TRBJ2-7, with TRBD1 identical over 7 bases. Trimming at V came to 4 bases and at J to 2 bases, leaving 5 bases not matched to a gene. CDR3 size: 14 residues. CDR1 is KGHPV and CDR2 is FQNQEV in the germline V gene (reference sequence). The CDR3 sequence is CASSPSGTAYEQYF. CDR3 DNA, as far as it was read: TGTGCCAGCAGTCCCTCCGGGACAGCCTATGAACAGTAC.

Remarks on this clone: The listed genes are named as in mouse. The sequenced part of the CDR3 DNA is TGTGCCAGCAGTCTAGACGGGGAAGACACCCAGTAC. Translation: CASSLDGEDTQY. The full CDR3 reads CASSLDGEDTQYF. The chain employs TRBV26 and TRBJ2-5; D is unclear. The read terminates 1 residue ahead of where the CDR3 ends, so the germline J gene completes it. V lost 3 bases and J lost 4, with 8 bases in between. CDR3 length equals 13 residues. Germline CDR1 and CDR2: KGHPV and FQNQEV (reference sequence).

On this clone itself: The gene names here belong to mouse. The read falls 1 residue short of the CDR3 end, and the missing part is taken from the germline J gene. This chain joins TRBV19 and TRBJ2-7; D unclear. Trimming took off 2 bases at V and 0 bases at J, with 6 bases between the two ends. This CDR3 contains 13 residues. Germline CDR1 FNHDT, CDR2 SITEND (reference sequence). The CDR3 is CASSIPDSYEQYF. The part of the CDR3 DNA that was read is TGTGCCAGCAGTATTCCTGACTCCTATGAACAGTAC.

As regards this clone: Genes here carry mouse names. Read data end 1 residue before the CDR3 end; the end is taken from the germline J gene. V and J are TRBV12-1 and TRBJ1-1; D is possibly TRBD1 (6 bases). The CDR3 runs 12 residues. Germline V gives CDR1 SGHSN, CDR2 HYEKVE. Trimming pared 0 bases from V and 5 bases from J, leaving 6 bases between. This CDR3 is CASSLGTTEVFF. CDR3 DNA (partial): TGTGCCAGCTCTCTCGGGACAACAGAAGTCTTC.

On this clone: The gene names given are mouse names. The covered CDR3 bases are TGTGCCTGGAGGGACAGAGCAAACTCCGACTACACC. Protein product: CAWRDRANSDYT. The entire CDR3 is CAWRDRANSDYTF. The V call is TRBV31, the J call TRBJ1-2, with a tentative D call TRBD1 (6 bases). With the read ending 1 residue before the CDR3 end, the germline J gene is used to fill in that end. This CDR3 is 13 amino acids long. Per the germline V gene, CDR1 is GKSSPN and CDR2 is SITVG. Trimming pared 3 bases from V and 0 bases from J, leaving 8 bases between.

A word on this clone: Gene labels here are mouse ones. The CDR3 goes on 1 residue after the read ends, and that part is filled in from the germline J gene. V and J are TRBV24 and TRBJ2-4, with 11 bases matching TRBD2. This CDR3 is built from 15 residues. Trimming took 2 bases from V and 4 from J; bases not matched to a gene: 2. In germline, CDR1 is KGHTA, CDR2 FRNEEI. The chain's CDR3 is CASSLGLGGENTLYF. The DNA read from the CDR3 is TGTGCCAGCAGTCTGGGACTGGGGGGAGAAAACACCTTGTAC.

In this sample, this clone is medium-sized. The listed genes are named as in mouse. The DNA ends 1 residue before the CDR3 does, and the rest of the CDR3 is filled in from the germline J gene. The chain uses TRBV31 and TRBJ2-7; TRBD2 matches at 7 bases. The CDR3 totals 14 residues. V lost 0 bases and J lost 0; bases outside the gene matches: 2. Germline assignment: CDR1 GKSSPN and CDR2 SITVG. CDR3 DNA (partial): TGTGCCTGGAGTCTAGCTGGGGGCTCCTATGAACAGTAC. This codes for CAWSLAGGSYEQY. The whole CDR3 sequence reads CAWSLAGGSYEQYF. Filled out from reference TRBV31 and TRBJ2-7, the complete variable domain reads AQTIHQWPVAEIKAVGSPLSLGCTIKGKSSPNLYWYWQATGGTLQQLFYSITVGQVESVVQLNLSASRPKDDQFILSTEKLLLSHSGFYLCAWSLAGGSYEQYFGPGTRLTVL.

By frequency in the sample, this clone is medium-sized. The gene names here belong to mouse. The read ends 1 residue shy of where the CDR3 ends; the end is completed using the germline J gene. The chain recombines TRBV3 with TRBJ1-3; no definite D call. The CDR3 loop spans 14 amino acids. Trimming left V 0 bases short and J 0 bases short, with 3 bases between. Germline V gives CDR1 SNHLY, CDR2 FYNGKV (reference sequence). CDR3 bases read: TGTGCCAGCAGCTTAGCAGATTCTGGAAATACGCTCTAT. It encodes CASSLADSGNTLY. The entire CDR3 sequence reads CASSLADSGNTLYF.